A selection of T cell receptor beta chains follows, all from one sample in a study of beta chain features in type 1 diabetes. The method was immunoSEQ multiplex PCR; TCRdb's version includes in-frame clones alone and lacks a portion of them. The data contain 250,000 to 300,000 clones, 24% of them seen just once; the ten biggest clones take up roughly 0.011%. Material: naive CD4+ T cells from blood. These receptors were taken from a woman in her thirties with type 1 diabetes. CDR3s include the opening cysteine and the closing phenylalanine or tryptophan. D genes are given only for firm matches. Expanded clones get a size class; other rows say once, few or many, or leave the size out.

TRBV7-3,few,.,TRBJ2-6,16,TGTGCCAGCAGCGACAGGACCGAGCCTGGGGCCAACGTCCTGACTTTC,CASSDRTEPGANVLTF
TRBV30,.,.,TRBJ2-7,13,TGTGCCTGGAGTGTGGGTGGGCCCTACGAGCAGTACTTC,CAWSVGGPYEQYF
TRBV2,.,TRBD1,TRBJ2-2,14,TGTGCCAGCACCGCTACAGGACAGGGGGTAAATCCTGATTTT,CASTATGQGVNPDF
TRBV29-1,.,.,TRBJ1-1,14,TGCAGCGTCGGTTACAGGAGCATGAACACTGAAGCTTTCTTT,CSVGYRSMNTEAFF
TRBV7-9,few,TRBD2,TRBJ2-1,19,TGTGCCAGCAGCTTAAAGTATCAGACTAGCGGGGGCCGTTACAATGAGCAGTTCTTC,CASSLKYQTSGGRYNEQFF
TRBV29-1,.,TRBD1,TRBJ2-1,14,TGCAGCGTTTCGACAGGGTCGGGGTACAATGAGCAGTTCTTC,CSVSTGSGYNEQFF
TRBV10-3,.,TRBD1,TRBJ1-2,13,TGTGCCATCGGGGACAGTTGGAACTATGGCTACACCTTC,CAIGDSWNYGYTF
TRBV29-1,few,TRBD2,TRBJ2-7,14,TGCAGCGTTGCTCGGCGTCTAGCGGGAGGGGAGCAGTACTTC,CSVARRLAGGEQYF
TRBV28,few,TRBD2,TRBJ2-7,14,TGTGCCAGCAGTCCGGGACTAGCGGCCTACGAGCAGTACTTC,CASSPGLAAYEQYF
TRBV6-1,few,.,TRBJ2-5,15,TGTGCCAGCAGTGAGGGTGACAGACGGCAAGAGACCCAGTACTTC,CASSEGDRRQETQYF
TRBV20-1,.,TRBD1,TRBJ2-3,11,TGCAGTGCTAGCGAGGACAGGGGGCAGTATTTT,CSASEDRGQYF
TRBV9,.,TRBD1,TRBJ2-7,15,TGTGCCAGCAGCGGAAAACAGGGGCCCCCCTACGAGCAGTACTTC,CASSGKQGPPYEQYF
TRBV7-9,few,TRBD1,TRBJ1-1,15,TGTGCCAGCAGCCCAAACTCGGACAGGGTCACTGAAGCTTTCTTT,CASSPNSDRVTEAFF
TRBV11-2,few,TRBD2,TRBJ2-1,14,TGTGCCAGCAGCTGGACTAGCGGGAGTAATGAGCAGTTCTTC,CASSWTSGSNEQFF
TRBV29-1,few,.,TRBJ2-7,10,TGCAGCGTTGTCTTTTACGAGCAGTACTTC,CSVVFYEQYF
TRBV4-2,few,.,TRBJ2-4,14,TGTGCCAGCAGCCAAAGCGCGCGCGAAAACATTCAGTACTTC,CASSQSARENIQYF
TRBV5-1,.,.,TRBJ2-7,16,TGCGCCAGCAGCTTGTTACCTGAATTCAGCTCCTACGAGCAGTACTTC,CASSLLPEFSSYEQYF
TRBV4-2,.,.,TRBJ2-3,15,TGTGCCAGCAGCGAACAGGGATCCCGCACAGATACGCAGTATTTT,CASSEQGSRTDTQYF
TRBV11-2,few,.,TRBJ2-7,14,TGTGCCAGCAGCTTAGGTCAGGGCGTCGACGAGCAGTACTTC,CASSLGQGVDEQYF
TRBV6-5,.,TRBD1,TRBJ2-1,15,TGTGCCAGCAGTGGCCGGGACAGGGGATACAATGAGCAGTTCTTC,CASSGRDRGYNEQFF
TRBV5-4,once,TRBD2,TRBJ2-2,16,TGTGCCAGCAGCTTTCTAGCGGGAGCCCCGAGCGGGGAGCTGTTTTTT,CASSFLAGAPSGELFF
TRBV2,few,TRBD1,TRBJ1-2,15,TGTGCCAGCAGACTAATGGGACAGGCGAACTATGGCTACACCTTC,CASRLMGQANYGYTF
TRBV11-3,.,.,TRBJ2-7,12,TGTGCCAGCAAGCCGGCGGGCTACGAGCAGTACTTC,CASKPAGYEQYF
TRBV4-1,.,.,TRBJ1-2,13,TGCGCCAGCAGCCAAGCCAGGCTCTATGGCTACACCTTC,CASSQARLYGYTF
TRBV28,.,.,TRBJ2-1,12,TGTGCCAGCAGTCTCCGACAGGCCGTGGAGTTCTTC,CASSLRQAVEFF
TRBV11-3,.,.,TRBJ2-1,13,TGTGCCAGCAGCCCCTCGTCCTACAATGAGCAGTTCTTC,CASSPSSYNEQFF
TRBV6-6,few,TRBD1,TRBJ1-2,14,TGTGCCAGCAGCGGACAGGGGGCGCCGCTTGGCTACACCTTC,CASSGQGAPLGYTF
TRBV5-1,.,.,TRBJ1-5,14,TGCGCCAGCAGTCTGGACCCAGGGGTTCAGCCCCAGCATTTT,CASSLDPGVQPQHF
TRBV4-2,few,TRBD1,TRBJ2-5,13,TGTGCCAGCAGTGGGACAGTCCAAGAGACCCAGTACTTC,CASSGTVQETQYF
TRBV29-1,.,.,TRBJ1-2,12,TGCAGCGCCTCGGCGGCTAACTATGGCTACACCTTC,CSASAANYGYTF
TRBV29-1,few,TRBD1,TRBJ2-1,13,TGCAGCGCGCGACAGGGTAGCTACAATGAGCAGTTCTTC,CSARQGSYNEQFF
TRBV7-3,few,TRBD2,TRBJ2-5,14,TGTGCCAGCAGCCCGACTAGCCTGGGAGAGACCCAGTACTTC,CASSPTSLGETQYF
TRBV4-1,.,.,TRBJ1-3,16,TGCGCCAGCAGCCAAGAATCCGCAGGCCGCGGAAACACCATATATTTT,CASSQESAGRGNTIYF
TRBV11-2,.,TRBD2,TRBJ2-1,19,TGTGCCAGCAGCTGGAGGGGGTGGCTAGCGGGAGGCCAGTTGAATGAGCAGTTCTTC,CASSWRGWLAGGQLNEQFF
TRBV28,.,TRBD2,TRBJ2-3,19,TGTGCCAGCAGACCCTTGCGGACTAGCGGGAATCGGGGCACAGATACGCAGTATTTT,CASRPLRTSGNRGTDTQYF
TRBV29-1,.,TRBD2,TRBJ2-7,12,TGCAGCATCGGGACTAGCGGCTACGAGCAGTACTTC,CSIGTSGYEQYF
TRBV28,few,.,TRBJ2-7,15,TGTGCCAGCAGTCCAGAGACTACTCACGTCTACGAGCAGTACTTC,CASSPETTHVYEQYF
TRBV30,.,.,TRBJ2-5,12,TGTGCCTGGAGGGGGAGGCAGGAGACCCAGTACTTC,CAWRGRQETQYF
TRBV29-1,.,TRBD1,TRBJ2-6,15,TGCAGCGTCTCCGACAGGGAAAATGGGGCCAACGTCCTGACTTTC,CSVSDRENGANVLTF
TRBV7-8,once,.,TRBJ2-1,13,TGTGCCAGCAGCTTAGGGTACTCTCCTGAGCAGTTCTTC,CASSLGYSPEQFF
TRBV15,.,.,TRBJ2-7,15,TGTGCCACCAGCAGAGGAGTACAGGGTTACTACGAGCAGTACTTC,CATSRGVQGYYEQYF
TRBV4-2,few,TRBD1,TRBJ1-2,16,TGTGCCAGCAGCCAAGATGGGGCCGGGACAGACTATGGCTACACCTTC,CASSQDGAGTDYGYTF